These 24 T cell receptor beta chains were all obtained from the same sample, sequenced in a study of blood T cell repertoires in COVID-19. The assay was immunoSEQ multiplex PCR, and TCRdb's table has in-frame clones only and misses some. Here the sample spans some 200,000 clones, 70% to 85% being singletons. The source material was peripheral blood. The receptors were sampled from a man aged 45-60 years with active or convalescent COVID-19.

The chain employs TRBV7-8 and TRBJ1-5, with D tentatively TRBD1 (6 bases). Per germline, CDR1 SGHVS and CDR2 FQNEAQ. The CDR3 is made up of 13 amino acids. V was shortened by 9 bases and J by 3 bases, with 12 bases between the two germline ends. The CDR3 bases are TGTGCCAGTACGGACAGTTTCAATCAGCCCCAGCATTTT. Its translation: CASTDSFNQPQHF.

This clone was counted only a few times. This sequence joins TRBV5-1 and TRBJ2-1, with TRBD1 identical over 11 bases. This CDR3 region has 16 residues. V was clipped by 0 bases and J by 8 bases; unmatched bases: 7. Germline lookup yields CDR1 SGHRS and CDR2 YFSETQ. CDR3 DNA sequence: TGCGCCAGCAGCTTGGCGGGACAGGGGGGTAGGCATGAGCAGTTCTTC. Its translation: CASSLAGQGGRHEQFF.

The J gene is TRBJ1-1, the V gene TRBV15; unclear D gene. V was clipped by 1 base and J by 5 bases, with 20 bases between them. This CDR3 has 17 residues. Germline-derived CDR1 and CDR2 are LNHNV and YYDKDF (reference sequence). The CDR3 is CATSRGDGRGEGTEAFF. For the CDR3, the DNA is TGTGCCACCAGCAGAGGAGACGGGCGGGGAGAGGGTACTGAAGCTTTCTTT.

This clone was detected once. Here the CDR3 reads CASSIWWGSKGAKGDSYEQYF. In DNA form, the CDR3 reads TGTGCCAGTAGTATCTGGTGGGGATCTAAAGGGGCCAAGGGGGATAGCTACGAGCAGTACTTC. V usage is TRBV19 and J usage is TRBJ2-7; possible D gene TRBD1, 6 bases. The CDR3 runs 21 residues. V was trimmed by 3 bases and J by 3 bases, leaving 33 bases between them. Germline CDR1 reads LNHDA; CDR2 reads SQIVND (reference sequence). Full variable domain (remainder filled in from reference TRBV19 and TRBJ2-7): DGGITQSPKYLFRKEGQNVTLSCEQNLNHDAMYWYRQDPGQGLRLIYYSQIVNDFQKGDIAEGYSVSREKKESFPLTVTSAQKNPTAFYLCASSIWWGSKGAKGDSYEQYFGPGTRLTVT.

This chain connects TRBV5-8 to TRBJ1-2, with a weak D call TRBD1 (5 bases). Trimming cost V 1 base and J 4 bases, with 14 bases left between them. Germline assignment: CDR1 SGHTS and CDR2 YDEGEE. The CDR3 is 15 residues long. CDR3: CASSLYSAGGYGYTF. CDR3 sequence (DNA): TGTGCCAGCAGCTTGTATAGCGCGGGGGGCTATGGCTACACCTTC.

The chain links TRBV10-3 to TRBJ2-3; 7 bases match TRBD1. V lost 5 bases, J lost 0 bases, and 8 bases stayed unmatched. The CDR3 spans 16 residues. Germline V gene sequence: CDR1 ENHRY, CDR2 SYGVKD. The CDR3 reads CAISSPGTASTDTQYF. In DNA form, the CDR3 reads TGTGCCATCAGTTCCCCCGGGACAGCTAGCACAGATACGCAGTATTTT.

The table lists this clone with a count of one. The rearrangement links TRBV4-1 to TRBJ2-1; 7 nucleotides align to TRBD2. The CDR3 contains 17 residues. Germline lookup yields CDR1 MGHRA and CDR2 YSYEKL. V lost 0 bases, J lost 5 bases, and 10 bases stayed unmatched. The CDR3 DNA reads TGCGCCAGCAGCCAAGACGGATACCGGGACTACCACAATGAGCAGTTCTTC. Translated, it gives CASSQDGYRDYHNEQFF.

The rearrangement uses TRBV3-1 (or the pseudogene TRBV3-2) and TRBJ2-2; D is possibly TRBD1 (5 bases). CDR3 length equals 14 residues. Germline CDR1 is LGHDT and CDR2 is YNNKEL (reference sequence). V was trimmed by 4 bases and J by 5 bases, leaving 11 bases between them. CDR3 in amino acids: CASSPGAGTGELFF. CDR3 nucleotides: TGTGCCAGCAGCCCCGGAGCAGGGACCGGGGAGCTGTTTTTT.

The chain combines TRBV18 with TRBJ2-3; TRBD1 is a possible D gene (5 bases). This CDR3 is built from 13 residues. Trimming removed 0 bases at V and 4 bases at J, with 5 bases between. Germline CDR1 is KGHSH and CDR2 is LQKENI. The CDR3 sequence: CASSPPGPDTQYF. The CDR3 DNA sequence: TGTGCCAGCTCACCACCGGGGCCAGATACGCAGTATTTT.

The CDR3, as DNA: TGTGCCATCAGAGACAGGGACTATGGCTACACCTTC. This sequence encodes CAIRDRDYGYTF. This chain connects TRBV10-3 to TRBJ1-2, with TRBD1 matching 7 bases. Germline CDR1 ENHRY, CDR2 SYGVKD. The trim removed 6 bases at V and 3 bases at J, leaving 1 base unmatched. This CDR3 region has 12 residues.

The sample holds one count of this clone. The CDR3 sequence is CASSQDLVLGKESPGELFF. Written as DNA, the CDR3 is TGCGCCAGCAGCCAAGATCTGGTCCTAGGCAAAGAAAGCCCCGGGGAGCTGTTTTTT. This chain joins TRBV4-3 and TRBJ2-2; no clear D gene. V lost 0 bases and J 6 bases, leaving 23 bases between the germline ends. The CDR3 has 19 amino acids. The V gene's germline CDR1 is LGHNA and CDR2 YSLEER.

This clone was detected once. The V call is TRBV28, the J call TRBJ1-4; 7 nucleotides match TRBD1. With V trimmed by 4 bases and J by 7 bases, 9 bases remained unmatched. The CDR3 runs 15 residues. The germline CDR1 and CDR2 sequences are MDHEN and SYDVKM. CDR3 residues: CASSSPTGWGEKLFF. In nucleotides, the CDR3 is TGTGCCAGCAGTTCCCCGACAGGGTGGGGTGAAAAACTGTTTTTT.

The V and J genes are TRBV7-2 and TRBJ1-2; possibly TRBD1 for D (5 bases). Per germline, CDR1 SGHTA and CDR2 FQGNSA. Trimming shortened V by 6 bases and J by 4 bases, and 9 bases separated the two germline ends. The CDR3 has 12 amino acids. CDR3 sequence (DNA): TGTGCCAGCAGACCAGGGATCTATGGCTACACCTTC. As protein: CASRPGIYGYTF.

The chain carries TRBV19 and TRBJ1-5; maybe TRBD1 (5 bases). Germline CDR1 reads LNHDA; CDR2 reads SQIVND (reference sequence). This CDR3 has 20 residues. V was pared by 2 bases and J by 0 bases, with 23 bases between. CDR3 amino acids: CASSIRAPQLQGYSNQPQHF. CDR3 bases: TGTGCCAGTAGTATAAGGGCCCCTCAACTTCAGGGTTATAGCAATCAGCCCCAGCATTTT.

The V gene is TRBV5-6, the J gene TRBJ1-3; a weak D match, TRBD1 (6 bases). The length of the CDR3 is 17 residues. V shed 4 bases and J shed 2 bases, with 19 bases lying between them. Germline V gene lookup returns CDR1 SGHDT and CDR2 YYEEEE. In DNA form, the CDR3 reads TGTGCCAGCAGCGCGGTAGGGGACACCCTTCCTGGAAACACCATATATTTT. It is translated as CASSAVGDTLPGNTIYF.

There are a few counts of this clone. The CDR3 nucleotides are TGTGCCAGCAGCGGACAGGTCGGCAATCAGCCCCAGCATTTT. Its protein product is CASSGQVGNQPQHF. J is TRBJ1-5 and V is TRBV6-2 or TRBV6-3, with TRBD1 matching 7 bases. V was pared by 6 bases and J by 2 bases, with 4 bases of the junction left unmatched. Germline assignment: CDR1 MNHEY and CDR2 SVGEGT. The CDR3 extends over 14 amino acids.

This chain links TRBV28 with TRBJ1-2; D is perhaps TRBD1 (5 bases). CDR3 length: 13 residues. Germline CDR1 reads MDHEN; CDR2 reads SYDVKM. V was clipped by 4 bases and J by 8 bases, with 14 bases between them. CDR3 in amino acids: CASSSPGQVGYTF. CDR3 DNA sequence: TGTGCCAGCAGTTCCCCAGGGCAGGTGGGCTACACCTTC.

This clone was detected once. V and J are TRBV2 and TRBJ2-3; D perhaps matches TRBD1 (5 bases). The germline gives CDR1 SNHLY, CDR2 FYNNEI. The CDR3 consists of 14 residues. V gave up 3 bases and J gave up 6 bases, with 13 bases separating them. The CDR3 region has the DNA TGTGCCAGCAGTGAGGGGCAGGGTATGGATACGCAGTATTTT. This encodes CASSEGQGMDTQYF.

This chain connects TRBV18 to TRBJ1-1, with D perhaps matching TRBD1 (5 bases). CDR3 length: 14 amino acids. CDR1 is KGHSH and CDR2 is LQKENI in the germline V gene. V was cut by 8 bases and J by 1 base, with 14 bases left in between. The CDR3 coding sequence is TGTGCCAGCACTTTATCGGGGGGGAACACTGAAGCTTTCTTT. Encoded protein: CASTLSGGNTEAFF.

The chain uses TRBV5-6 and TRBJ2-2; 8 bases map to TRBD1. V shed 5 bases and J 5 bases; nucleotides not matched to a gene: 8. This CDR3 is built from 15 residues. Germline-derived CDR1 and CDR2 are SGHDT and YYEEEE. The CDR3 DNA reads as TGTGCCAGCAGGGGGCGGGACAGGAGTACCGGGGAGCTGTTTTTT. This translates into CASRGRDRSTGELFF.

The count of this clone is one. The chain couples TRBV7-9 to TRBJ1-1, with D possibly matching TRBD1 (5 bases). The germline V gene encodes CDR1 SEHNR and CDR2 FQNEAQ (reference sequence). The CDR3 sequence is 13 residues long. Deletions cut 5 bases from V and 5 bases from J, with 12 bases between. CDR3 sequence reads: CASSKSRVTEAFF. The CDR3 DNA is TGTGCCAGCAGCAAATCCAGGGTTACTGAAGCTTTCTTT. Combining the CDR3 with reference TRBV7-9 and TRBJ1-1 gives the whole variable domain DTGVSQNPRHKITKRGQNVTFRCDPISEHNRLYWYRQTLGQGPEFLTYFQNEAQLEKSRLLSDRFSAERPKGSFSTLEIQRTEQGDSAMYLCASSKSRVTEAFFGQGTRLTVV.

V gene TRBV5-4 combines with J gene TRBJ2-1; 13 positions match TRBD2. Germline-derived CDR1 and CDR2 are SGHNT and YYREEE (reference sequence). The CDR3 is made up of 16 amino acids. V dropped 0 bases and J dropped 7; count of bases not matched to a gene: 4. The CDR3 sequence is CASSLGGLAGTNEQFF. The CDR3 nucleotides read TGTGCCAGCAGCTTGGGGGGACTAGCGGGGACTAATGAGCAGTTCTTC.

The rearrangement joins TRBV18 to TRBJ1-1, with 7 bases aligning to TRBD1. The J segment lost 1 base and the V segment lost 2 bases, leaving 4 bases of the junction unmatched. The CDR3 is 15 amino acids. Germline V gene data show CDR1 as KGHSH and CDR2 as LQKENI. CDR3 protein: CASSPVAGGNTEAFF. The CDR3 bases are TGTGCCAGCTCACCAGTTGCAGGGGGGAACACTGAAGCTTTCTTT.

The chain joins TRBV18 to TRBJ1-4, with TRBD1 as a possible D gene (5 bases). Per the germline V gene, CDR1 is KGHSH and CDR2 is LQKENI. V lost 3 bases and J lost 2, with 10 bases in between. The CDR3 sequence is 15 residues long. CDR3: CASSPARDTNEKLFF. The DNA for the CDR3 is TGTGCCAGCTCACCGGCCAGGGATACTAATGAAAAACTGTTTTTT.